Shown below are 15 T cell receptor beta chains from a single sample sequenced in a study of CD8 T cells in Susac syndrome. Random hexamers were used to reverse transcribe roughly 0.5 to 1 ug of RNA. TCRdb re-called the immunoSEQ multiplex PCR reads with MiXCR, one entry per CDR3 protein. The sample has over 100,000 distinct CDR3 sequences, about nine tenths seen once; the top ten hold 0.11% to 0.15%. The sequencing sample was made of CD4+ T cells from PBMCs. These receptors all come from a human donor in good health.

J is TRBJ2-5 and V is TRBV7-2; 8 nucleotides align to TRBD2. V lost 2 bases to trimming and J lost 4 bases; unmatched junction nucleotides: 6. Germline values: CDR1 SGHTA, CDR2 FQGNSA. CDR3 size: 15 residues. In DNA form, the CDR3 reads TGTGCCAGCAGCTTATACGGGGGGGCCGGAGAGACCCAGTACTTC. Residues: CASSLYGGAGETQYF.

This clonotype was seen a handful of times. The chain links TRBV7-2 to TRBJ2-3; D remains ambiguous. CDR1 and CDR2 from the germline V gene are SGHTA and FQGNSA. V was shortened by 1 base and J by 4 bases, with 6 bases between the two germline ends. The CDR3 is made up of 13 amino acids. CDR3 nucleotide sequence: TGTGCCAGCAGCTTAGACCCGGCAGATACGCAGTATTTT. Its translation is CASSLDPADTQYF.

V usage is TRBV27 and J usage is TRBJ1-1; no clear D gene. The CDR3 is 12 residues long. Germline V CDR1 and CDR2: MNHEY, SMNVEV (reference sequence). The germline V and J ends were trimmed by 10 bases and 0 bases, with 9 bases remaining between them. CDR3 amino acids: CATFSVNTEAFF. CDR3 DNA: TGTGCCACCTTCTCGGTGAACACTGAAGCTTTCTTT.

V is TRBV20-1 and J is TRBJ2-1; D possibly corresponds to TRBD1 (6 bases). The CDR3 extends over 15 amino acids. Germline lookup yields CDR1 DFQATT and CDR2 SNEGSKA (reference sequence). V was cut by 5 bases and J by 7 bases, with 21 bases left in between. The CDR3 spells CSAPPVRGDKNEQFF. The DNA of the CDR3 is TGCAGTGCTCCCCCAGTCAGGGGTGATAAAAATGAGCAGTTCTTC.

The V call is TRBV24-1, the J call TRBJ2-7; possibly TRBD1 or TRBD2 for D (5 bases each). The V end was cut by 5 bases, the J end by 5 bases, with 15 bases between. Germline loops: CDR1 KGHDR, CDR2 SFDVKD. This CDR3 region has 14 residues. CDR3 in amino acids: CATSATTADDEQYF. The CDR3 DNA reads as TGTGCCACCAGTGCGACGACAGCGGACGACGAGCAGTACTTC.

V usage is TRBV27 and J usage is TRBJ1-5, with D possibly TRBD1 on 5 matching bases. Germline V CDR1 and CDR2: MNHEY, SMNVEV (reference sequence). Trimming left V 2 bases short and J 2 bases short, with 10 bases between. This CDR3 has 15 residues. CDR3 nucleotide sequence: TGTGCCAGCAGTTTAGAGGGGTGGGGCAATCAGCCCCAGCATTTT. Protein sequence: CASSLEGWGNQPQHF.

The chain combines TRBV12-3 or TRBV12-4 with TRBJ1-1; unclear D gene. The CDR3 is made up of 13 amino acids. Trimming took 4 bases from V and 1 from J, leaving 7 bases between them. CDR3 loop: CASSSAGNTEAFF. The CDR3 DNA follows: TGTGCCAGCAGTTCAGCAGGGAACACTGAAGCTTTCTTT.

The genes are TRBV7-9 and TRBJ1-5; 8 positions match TRBD1. With 5 bases clipped from V and 6 bases from J, the junction kept 0 bases outside the gene matches. CDR3 size: 12 residues. In germline, CDR1 is SEHNR, CDR2 FQNEAQ (reference sequence). The CDR3 is CASSQGAQPQHF. The DNA for the CDR3 is TGTGCCAGCAGCCAGGGGGCTCAGCCCCAGCATTTT. Combining the CDR3 with reference TRBV7-9 and TRBJ1-5 gives the whole variable domain DTGVSQNPRHKITKRGQNVTFRCDPISEHNRLYWYRQTLGQGPEFLTYFQNEAQLEKSRLLSDRFSAERPKGSFSTLEIQRTEQGDSAMYLCASSQGAQPQHFGDGTRLSIL.

The CDR3 reads CASSLIPGTSVNIQYF. In DNA form, the CDR3 reads TGTGCCAGCAGCTTAATCCCCGGGACTAGCGTTAACATTCAGTACTTC. This chain links TRBV7-8 with TRBJ2-4, with 10 nucleotides matching TRBD2. With V trimmed by 2 bases and J by 7 bases, 8 bases remained unmatched. This CDR3 is built from 16 residues. In germline, CDR1 is SGHVS, CDR2 FQNEAQ.

The chain combines TRBV28 with TRBJ2-1; 10 bases are shared with TRBD1. V shed 5 bases and J 8 bases; nucleotides not matched to a gene: 12. CDR3 length: 16 residues. Per the germline V gene, CDR1 is MDHEN and CDR2 is SYDVKM. DNA for the CDR3: TGTGCCAGCAGTGCCCCGCCGGGACAGGGGAGGGATGAGCAGTTCTTC. This encodes CASSAPPGQGRDEQFF.

This clonotype was recorded only once. The CDR3 bases are TGCGCCAGCAGCCAAGACCATAACCCCCCTCTCTATGAGCAGTTCTTC. Residues: CASSQDHNPPLYEQFF. The chain combines TRBV4-3 with TRBJ2-1; D not resolved. The V and J ends lost 0 bases and 8 bases respectively, with 17 bases between them. Looked up from germline, CDR1 is LGHNA and CDR2 is YSLEER. The CDR3 is made up of 16 amino acids.

The V gene is TRBV6-1, the J gene TRBJ1-1; D possibly corresponds to TRBD1 (5 bases). Looked up from germline, CDR1 is MNHNS and CDR2 is SASEGT. The CDR3 extends over 14 amino acids. V was trimmed by 3 bases and J by 1 base, leaving 9 bases between them. The CDR3: CASSDIGTNTEAFF. The CDR3 coding sequence is TGTGCCAGCAGTGATATTGGGACGAACACTGAAGCTTTCTTT.

V gene TRBV5-1 combines with J gene TRBJ1-1; D is undetermined. Looked up from germline, CDR1 is SGHRS and CDR2 is YFSETQ. This CDR3 contains 16 residues. V was cut by 1 base and J by 4 bases, with 17 bases left in between. The CDR3 region is CASSLSGPMVSTEAFF. CDR3 in DNA: TGCGCCAGCAGCTTGTCCGGTCCCATGGTTTCCACTGAAGCTTTCTTT.

V usage is TRBV20-1 and J usage is TRBJ1-5; D remains ambiguous. The CDR3 length is 15 residues. The V gene lost 0 bases and the J gene lost 5 bases, with 14 bases spanning the gap. Germline V gene data show CDR1 as DFQATT and CDR2 as SNEGSKA (reference sequence). Written as DNA, the CDR3 is TGCAGTGCTAGAGATCGGCCAGGCGGGCATCAGCCCCAGCATTTT. As protein: CSARDRPGGHQPQHF.

About this clonotype: The junction departs from the called germline gene at one end, perhaps through a read error. The gene calls are TRBV18 and TRBJ2-7, with 9 bases that match TRBD2. The CDR3 spans 15 residues. Per germline, CDR1 KGHSH and CDR2 LQKENI. Here the CDR3 reads CASPPMRTSVDEQYF. DNA of the CDR3: TGTGCCAGCCCACCAATGAGGACTAGCGTGGACGAGCAGTACTTC.